Listed here are 31 T cell receptor beta chains from one sample, sequenced in a study of cytomegalovirus exposure and HLA in healthy donors. Repertoires were generated with immunoSEQ multiplex PCR, while TCRdb's copy carries only in-frame clones and drops some. This table holds 38,000 or so clones, approximately 95% found once. Sequencing was done on a sample of PBMCs. The receptor set was obtained from a man aged 18 to 29 in good health and CMV-seronegative.

The chain couples TRBV27 to TRBJ2-4; possible D gene TRBD2, 6 bases. Trimming stripped 0 bases from V and 7 bases from J, with 13 bases between. The CDR3 extends over 15 amino acids. CDR1 MNHEY and CDR2 SMNVEV come from the germline V gene (reference sequence). The CDR3 DNA is TGTGCCAGCAGTTTATCCATGGGAGGTTTGAACATTCAGTACTTC. Protein product: CASSLSMGGLNIQYF.

V is TRBV6-5 and J is TRBJ2-5; tentative D call: TRBD1 (5 bases). Germline V gene sequence: CDR1 MNHEY, CDR2 SVGAGI. The CDR3 length is 15 residues. V shed 6 bases and J shed 1 base, with 15 bases lying between them. The CDR3 protein is CASRMYADSQETQYF. CDR3 nucleotides: TGTGCCAGCAGGATGTACGCCGACAGCCAAGAGACCCAGTACTTC.

This sequence joins TRBV5-1 and TRBJ1-1, with D perhaps matching TRBD1 (5 bases). The germline V gene has CDR1 SGHRS and CDR2 YFSETQ. The length of the CDR3 is 14 residues. The V gene lost 6 bases and the J gene lost 1 base, with 13 bases spanning the gap. In DNA form, the CDR3 reads TGCGCCAGCAACCCGCGGGGCGAGAACACTGAAGCTTTCTTT. Encoded protein: CASNPRGENTEAFF.

The chain employs TRBV5-8 and TRBJ1-2; D not certain. The V gene's germline CDR1 is SGHTS and CDR2 YDEGEE. The V gene lost 1 base and the J gene lost 4 bases, with 17 bases spanning the gap. The CDR3 consists of 16 residues. CDR3 sequence reads: CASSLFHGRTAYGYTF. The CDR3 coding sequence is TGTGCCAGCAGCTTGTTTCACGGGAGGACGGCCTATGGCTACACCTTC.

Comments on this clone: Other DNA sequences in this sample translate to the same CDR3. V usage is TRBV6-4 and J usage is TRBJ2-3; TRBD1 might be the D (5 bases). Trimming shortened V by 3 bases and J by 1 base, and 5 bases separated the two germline ends. This CDR3 has 13 amino acids. Germline loops: CDR1 MRHNA, CDR2 SNTAGT. CDR3 residues: CASSETGTDTQYF. The CDR3, as DNA: TGTGCCAGCAGTGAGACAGGCACAGATACGCAGTATTTT.

The rearrangement joins TRBV9 to TRBJ2-2; 8 bases align to TRBD2. V lost 3 bases, J lost 0 bases, and 7 bases stayed unmatched. CDR1 SGDLS and CDR2 YYNGEE come from the germline V gene. The CDR3 contains 17 residues. CDR3 sequence reads: CASSAQGGGSNTGELFF. CDR3 DNA: TGTGCCAGCAGCGCTCAGGGCGGGGGGTCGAACACCGGGGAGCTGTTTTTT. Using reference TRBV9 and TRBJ2-2 for the parts outside the CDR3, the full variable domain is DSGVTQTPKHLITATGQRVTLRCSPRSGDLSVYWYQQSLDQGLQFLIQYYNGEERAKGNILERFSAQQFPDLHSELNLSSLELGDSALYFCASSAQGGGSNTGELFFGEGSRLTVL.

The chain carries TRBV29-1 and TRBJ2-1; 9 bases map to TRBD2. The CDR3 contains 16 residues. The V segment lost 4 bases and the J segment 6 bases; nucleotides outside the gene matches: 13. Per the germline V gene, CDR1 is SQVTM and CDR2 is ANQGSEA. CDR3 residues: CSVVGGVAGGFNEQFF. In nucleotides, the CDR3 is TGCAGCGTTGTGGGGGGGGTGGCGGGAGGGTTCAATGAGCAGTTCTTC.

This chain connects TRBV30 to TRBJ2-7; 7 bases fit TRBD1. The V segment lost 3 bases and the J segment 3 bases; nucleotides outside the gene matches: 5. Germline CDR1 and CDR2: GTSNPN and SVGIG (reference sequence). This CDR3 spans 13 amino acids. The CDR3, as DNA: TGTGCCTGGAGCGTGGGACAGAACTACGAGCAGTACTTC. Protein sequence: CAWSVGQNYEQYF.

This chain links TRBV6-6 with TRBJ2-7; D is possibly TRBD2 (6 bases). Deletions cut 6 bases from V and 6 bases from J, with 12 bases between. From germline, CDR1 is MNHNY and CDR2 SVGAGI (reference sequence). The length of the CDR3 is 12 residues. The CDR3: CASRRDSGEQYF. The DNA of the CDR3 is TGTGCCAGCAGACGGGACTCCGGCGAGCAGTACTTC.

The V call is TRBV4-1, the J call TRBJ2-7; 8 nucleotides align to TRBD1. This CDR3 spans 15 amino acids. The germline CDR1 and CDR2 sequences are MGHRA and YSYEKL. J lost 3 bases, V lost 1 base, and 5 bases had no gene match. The CDR3 DNA reads TGCGCCAGCAGCCAAGCGGACAGGGTCCTCTACGAGCAGTACTTC. Translating it yields CASSQADRVLYEQYF.

The chain couples TRBV6-1 to TRBJ1-1; D ambiguous. V lost 3 bases and J 1 base, leaving 9 bases between the germline ends. CDR3 size: 14 residues. The germline V gene encodes CDR1 MNHNS and CDR2 SASEGT. The CDR3 is CASSDLAGNTEAFF. The CDR3 coding sequence is TGTGCCAGCAGTGATTTGGCGGGGAACACTGAAGCTTTCTTT.

This clone appeared once. This rearrangement joins TRBV6-1 to TRBJ2-7, with TRBD2 matching 11 bases. The V gene end was trimmed by 2 bases and the J gene end by 0 bases; junction bases not matched to a gene: 6. Looked up from germline, CDR1 is MNHNS and CDR2 is SASEGT. The CDR3 has 17 amino acids. CDR3 region: CASSELAGGPSSYEQYF. Here the CDR3 DNA reads TGTGCCAGCAGTGAACTAGCGGGAGGCCCGAGCTCCTACGAGCAGTACTTC.

V usage is TRBV19 and J usage is TRBJ2-1, with 7 bases lining up with TRBD2. Per germline, CDR1 LNHDA and CDR2 SQIVND (reference sequence). This CDR3 spans 16 amino acids. V lost 5 bases, J lost 4 bases, and 11 bases stayed unmatched. The CDR3 bases are TGTGCCAGTAGTCCCCTGGAGACTAGCAGTTACAATGAGCAGTTCTTC. It is translated as CASSPLETSSYNEQFF.

This chain uses TRBV11-2 with TRBJ2-3; 14 positions agree with TRBD2. This CDR3 has 18 residues. Germline CDR1 SGHAT, CDR2 FQNNGV. The ends lost 2 bases at V and 0 bases at J; junction bases unmatched: 4. In DNA form, the CDR3 reads TGTGCCAGCAGCTTAACGACTAGCGGGGGGGTTAGCACAGATACGCAGTATTTT. Encoded protein: CASSLTTSGGVSTDTQYF.

The rearrangement links TRBV5-1 to TRBJ2-7; 8 nucleotides agree with TRBD2. Per the germline V gene, CDR1 is SGHRS and CDR2 is YFSETQ. V dropped 10 bases and J dropped 2; count of bases not matched to a gene: 11. The length of the CDR3 is 14 residues. The CDR3 here is CAQARTSRTYEQYF. CDR3 DNA: TGCGCCCAGGCTCGGACTAGCCGCACCTACGAGCAGTACTTC.

The chain joins TRBV28 to TRBJ1-5; maybe TRBD1 (5 bases). V was shortened by 6 bases and J by 1 base, with 13 bases between the two germline ends. The CDR3 contains 15 residues. The germline V gene encodes CDR1 MDHEN and CDR2 SYDVKM. In DNA form, the CDR3 reads TGTGCCAGCAGCCCGTCCCGGGGGAGCAATCAGCCCCAGCATTTT. This codes for CASSPSRGSNQPQHF.

CDR3 residues: CASSYSAGTGQGGYTF. The CDR3 DNA is TGCGCCAGCAGCTACTCCGCCGGGACAGGGCAGGGGGGCTACACCTTC. V and J are TRBV5-1 and TRBJ1-2, with 9 bases aligning to TRBD1. Germline CDR1 reads SGHRS; CDR2 reads YFSETQ. This CDR3 spans 16 amino acids. Trimming removed 3 bases from V and 8 bases from J; junction bases left unmatched: 14.

The chain couples TRBV28 to TRBJ2-5; TRBD1 might be the D (7 bases). CDR1 and CDR2 (germline): MDHEN, SYDVKM. This CDR3 is built from 14 residues. Trimming pared 5 bases from V and 5 bases from J, leaving 15 bases between. The CDR3 DNA is TGTGCCAGCAGTGGGGCCCAGGGGGGCGAGACCCAGTACTTC. Protein: CASSGAQGGETQYF.

V is TRBV5-8 and J is TRBJ2-6, with a tentative D call TRBD1 (5 bases). V shed 0 bases and J shed 2 bases, with 6 bases lying between them. The CDR3 covers 15 residues. From germline, CDR1 is SGHTS and CDR2 YDEGEE. The CDR3 reads CASSLEGAGANVLTF. DNA of the CDR3: TGTGCCAGCAGCTTGGAAGGGGCTGGGGCCAACGTCCTGACTTTC.

V is TRBV7-8 and J is TRBJ1-2; 7 bases are a match to TRBD1. The length of the CDR3 is 15 residues. After removal of 5 bases from V and 7 bases from J, the junction contained 13 bases not matched to a gene. CDR1 is SGHVS, CDR2 FQNEAQ, per germline. CDR3 loop: CASSPEGAGVFGYTF. CDR3 nucleotide sequence: TGTGCCAGCAGCCCAGAGGGGGCAGGGGTGTTTGGCTACACCTTC.

The genes are TRBV30 and TRBJ1-1; D ambiguous. The germline CDR1 and CDR2 sequences are GTSNPN and SVGIG (reference sequence). The CDR3 covers 11 residues. V dropped 4 bases and J dropped 1 base, with 4 bases sitting between them. For the CDR3, the DNA is TGTGCCTGGAATCGGAACACTGAAGCTTTCTTT. This sequence encodes CAWNRNTEAFF.

The rearrangement joins TRBV30 to TRBJ1-5; 9 nucleotides line up with TRBD1. CDR3 length: 16 amino acids. V shed 1 base, J shed 6 bases, and the junction held 10 bases outside the gene matches. Germline-derived CDR1 and CDR2 are GTSNPN and SVGIG (reference sequence). CDR3 residues: CAWSAGTGFAPQPQHF. The CDR3 DNA is TGTGCCTGGAGTGCCGGGACAGGGTTCGCCCCTCAGCCCCAGCATTTT.

V usage is TRBV11-3 and J usage is TRBJ2-1; D might be TRBD2 (5 bases). The germline V gene encodes CDR1 SGHNT and CDR2 YENEEA. V was pared by 9 bases and J by 5 bases, with 17 bases between. This CDR3 region has 14 residues. CDR3 sequence: CASSTGFGDNEQFF. The CDR3 region has the DNA TGTGCCAGTTCAACGGGATTTGGGGACAATGAGCAGTTCTTC.

V gene TRBV2 combines with J gene TRBJ1-5; no clear D gene. Trimming took off 7 bases at V and 0 bases at J, with 13 bases between the two ends. The CDR3 is made up of 15 amino acids. Germline V gives CDR1 SNHLY, CDR2 FYNNEI. CDR3 in DNA: TGTGCCAGCACCGACTCGGGTAATAGCAATCAGCCCCAGCATTTT. Its protein product is CASTDSGNSNQPQHF.

The gene calls are TRBV4-1 and TRBJ2-3, with 7 bases aligning to TRBD2. Trimming took 8 bases from V and 10 from J; bases not matched to a gene: 6. There are 11 residues in the CDR3. Per germline, CDR1 MGHRA and CDR2 YSYEKL. The CDR3 nucleotides are TGCGCCAGCGGTCGGGAGGTTCCGCAGTATTTT. This encodes CASGREVPQYF.

The chain uses TRBV6-5 and TRBJ1-1; D possibly corresponds to TRBD1 (6 bases). The CDR3 extends over 13 amino acids. Deletions cut 6 bases from V and 5 bases from J, with 13 bases between. The germline V gene encodes CDR1 MNHEY and CDR2 SVGAGI. CDR3 sequence (DNA): TGTGCCAGCAGCCACAGGGAGGGGACTGAAGCTTTCTTT. It yields the protein CASSHREGTEAFF.

This chain uses TRBV6-1 with TRBJ1-1; D gene ambiguous. Per the germline V gene, CDR1 is MNHNS and CDR2 is SASEGT. V gave up 7 bases and J gave up 1 base, with 10 bases separating them. This CDR3 is 13 amino acids long. The CDR3 DNA is TGTGCCAGCAACATCCGGGGGAACACTGAAGCTTTCTTT. Translating it yields CASNIRGNTEAFF.

V is TRBV28 and J is TRBJ2-1, with D possibly TRBD1 on 6 matching bases. The CDR3 is made up of 16 amino acids. The V and J ends lost 1 base and 7 bases respectively, with 17 bases between them. Germline V gene data show CDR1 as MDHEN and CDR2 as SYDVKM. CDR3 nucleotides: TGTGCCAGCAGTTTATTTGGACAATACAGGGTTAATGAGCAGTTCTTC. Translated, it gives CASSLFGQYRVNEQFF. The full variable domain, in which reference TRBV28 and TRBJ2-1 provide the parts outside the CDR3, is DVKVTQSSRYLVKRTGEKVFLECVQDMDHENMFWYRQDPGLGLRLIYFSYDVKMKEKGDIPEGYSVSREKKERFSLILESASTNQTSMYLCASSLFGQYRVNEQFFGPGTRLTVL.

This chain connects TRBV13 to TRBJ2-5; the match to TRBD2 covers 13 bases. The CDR3 length is 16 residues. Germline V gene sequence: CDR1 PRHDT, CDR2 FYEKMQ (reference sequence). V lost 4 bases to trimming and J lost 1 base; unmatched junction nucleotides: 3. CDR3 protein: CASSSGLAGSQETQYF. Written as DNA, the CDR3 is TGTGCCAGCAGCTCGGGACTAGCGGGGTCCCAAGAGACCCAGTACTTC.

This clone was observed once. Relative to the germline gene, one junction end is altered; a read error may explain this. The chain links TRBV7-7 to TRBJ2-5; TRBD1 matches 10 bases. Per the germline V gene, CDR1 is SSHAT and CDR2 is FNYEAQ (reference sequence). The CDR3 spans 14 residues. The CDR3 sequence is CASSSDRGHETQYF. The CDR3 DNA reads TGTGCTAGCAGCAGCGACAGGGGGCATGAGACCCAGTACTTC.

This clone came up once. The chain uses TRBV19 and TRBJ1-6, with TRBD1 matching 11 bases. CDR1 is LNHDA, CDR2 SQIVND, per germline (reference sequence). The trim removed 9 bases at V and 7 bases at J, leaving 2 bases unmatched. This CDR3 comprises 13 residues. CDR3 nucleotide sequence: TGTGCCAGCCGGGACAGGGGGAATTCACCCCTCCACTTT. Residues: CASRDRGNSPLHF.